Presented here are 11 T cell receptor beta chains from one specimen sequenced in a study of shared clonotypes between healthy human individuals. Clones were sequenced by immunoSEQ multiplex PCR, and TCRdb holds only the in-frame ones, with some missing. The sample includes 1.5 million to 2.5 million clones, over 85% seen only once; the top ten take 1.2%. Naive CD8 cells, CD45RO-negative and positively selected for CCR7, excluded terminally differentiated effector memory CD45RA+ cells. The sequencing input was naive CD8+ T cells sorted from blood. The receptors originated from a man aged 18 to 30 in good health.

The chain carries TRBV4-1 and TRBJ2-7; the match to TRBD1 covers 9 bases. J lost 0 bases, V lost 3 bases, and 3 bases had no gene match. The germline CDR1 and CDR2 sequences are MGHRA and YSYEKL. This CDR3 spans 15 amino acids. The CDR3 nucleotides read TGCGCCAGCAGCCAGGGACAGGGAAACTCCTACGAGCAGTACTTC. Translated, it gives CASSQGQGNSYEQYF.

This chain links TRBV11-2 with TRBJ2-7; 11 nucleotides line up with TRBD1. The CDR3 has 16 amino acids. CDR1 is SGHAT, CDR2 FQNNGV, per germline. V gave up 5 bases and J gave up 2 bases; unmatched junction bases: 8. CDR3 nucleotides: TGTGCCAGCAGCCCGCGACCGGGACAGGGGGCCTACGAGCAGTACTTC. Protein sequence: CASSPRPGQGAYEQYF.

The chain uses TRBV7-9 and TRBJ2-2; D might be TRBD2 (6 bases). The V end lost 0 bases, the J end lost 2 bases, and 16 bases lay between the germline ends. The CDR3 runs to 18 residues. In germline, CDR1 is SEHNR, CDR2 FQNEAQ (reference sequence). CDR3 coding DNA: TGTGCCAGCAGCTTAGCGTTCGGCGGGGTCGAAAACACCGGGGAGCTGTTTTTT. This sequence encodes CASSLAFGGVENTGELFF.

V gene TRBV9 combines with J gene TRBJ2-7; 7 bases map to TRBD2. V dropped 4 bases and J dropped 3; count of bases not matched to a gene: 7. The CDR3 totals 14 residues. Per the germline V gene, CDR1 is SGDLS and CDR2 is YYNGEE. CDR3 sequence (DNA): TGTGCCAGCAGCAAGGGCGGGGGTCTCTACGAGCAGTACTTC. The encoded protein is CASSKGGGLYEQYF.

The table lists this clone with a count of one. The chain uses TRBV29-1 and TRBJ2-7, with TRBD2 as a possible D gene (5 bases). The CDR3 length is 13 residues. V was shortened by 2 bases and J by 1 base, with 9 bases between the two germline ends. Germline V gene lookup returns CDR1 SQVTM and CDR2 ANQGSEA. This chain's CDR3 is CSVESGFSYEQYF. The CDR3 DNA sequence: TGCAGCGTTGAATCGGGGTTTTCCTACGAGCAGTACTTC.

The CDR3 region is CASSSPREGTRCGGNQPQHF. CDR3 coding DNA: TGTGCCAGCAGCTCCCCTAGGGAGGGGACGAGATGCGGAGGCAATCAGCCCCAGCATTTT. This sequence joins TRBV5-4 and TRBJ1-5, with D maybe TRBD1 (5 bases). The CDR3 sequence is 20 residues long. V was trimmed by 3 bases and J by 2 bases, leaving 27 bases between them. The germline gives CDR1 SGHNT, CDR2 YYREEE (reference sequence).

The chain uses TRBV18 and TRBJ2-5; TRBD1 might be the D (7 bases). Trimming took 2 bases from V and 3 from J, leaving 16 bases between them. Germline V gene sequence: CDR1 KGHSH, CDR2 LQKENI. The CDR3 has 16 amino acids. The CDR3 spells CASSPTPGGSKETQYF. The CDR3 nucleotides read TGTGCCAGCTCACCAACTCCAGGGGGGTCAAAAGAGACCCAGTACTTC.

This chain connects TRBV2 to TRBJ2-3; 8 bases are a match to TRBD1. CDR1 SNHLY and CDR2 FYNNEI come from the germline V gene. CDR3 length equals 21 residues. The V and J ends lost 3 bases and 2 bases, in that order; junction bases with no gene match: 22. CDR3 coding DNA: TGTGCCAGCAGTGATCCCTTCGGCACGTTACCTCGGACAGGGAACACAGATACGCAGTATTTT. This sequence encodes CASSDPFGTLPRTGNTDTQYF.

The chain has TRBV6-6 and TRBJ2-1; 7 bases align to TRBD2. The J segment lost 5 bases and the V segment lost 5 bases, leaving 12 bases of the junction unmatched. Germline values: CDR1 MNHNY, CDR2 SVGAGI (reference sequence). The CDR3 runs to 16 residues. CDR3 in amino acids: CASSPPGLAVNNEQFF. CDR3 coding DNA: TGTGCCAGCAGTCCCCCCGGGCTAGCGGTAAACAATGAGCAGTTCTTC.

The rearrangement joins TRBV19 to TRBJ2-7; 9 bases line up with TRBD1. The V and J ends lost 9 bases and 5 bases, in that order; junction bases with no gene match: 5. Germline V gives CDR1 LNHDA, CDR2 SQIVND (reference sequence). This CDR3 comprises 12 residues. The CDR3 sequence is CASSGQGNEQYF. CDR3 nucleotide sequence: TGTGCCAGCTCGGGACAGGGAAACGAGCAGTACTTC. Together with reference TRBV19 and TRBJ2-7, the CDR3 gives the full variable domain: DGGITQSPKYLFRKEGQNVTLSCEQNLNHDAMYWYRQDPGQGLRLIYYSQIVNDFQKGDIAEGYSVSREKKESFPLTVTSAQKNPTAFYLCASSGQGNEQYFGPGTRLTVT.

This clone has more than one count but fewer than ten. The identical CDR3 is also encoded by other nucleotide sequences in the sample. The genes are TRBV19 and TRBJ1-5, with TRBD1 identical over 8 bases. The CDR3 has 15 amino acids. V trimming: 6 bases; J trimming: 2 bases; junction bases outside the gene matches: 6. The V gene's germline CDR1 is LNHDA and CDR2 SQIVND (reference sequence). The CDR3 reads CASSPDREGNQPQHF. The CDR3 DNA reads as TGTGCCAGTAGCCCGGACAGGGAGGGCAATCAGCCCCAGCATTTT.